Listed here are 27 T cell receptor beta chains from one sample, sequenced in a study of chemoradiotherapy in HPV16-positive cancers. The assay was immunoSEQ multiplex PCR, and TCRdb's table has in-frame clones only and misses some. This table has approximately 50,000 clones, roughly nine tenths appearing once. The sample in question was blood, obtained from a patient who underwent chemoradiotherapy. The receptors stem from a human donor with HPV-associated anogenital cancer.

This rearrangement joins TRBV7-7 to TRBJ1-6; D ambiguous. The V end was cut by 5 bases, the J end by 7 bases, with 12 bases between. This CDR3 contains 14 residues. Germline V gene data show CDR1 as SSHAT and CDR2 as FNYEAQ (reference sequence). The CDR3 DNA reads TGTGCCAGCAGCCTCTCGGAAGGAAATTCACCCCTCCACTTT. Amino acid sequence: CASSLSEGNSPLHF.

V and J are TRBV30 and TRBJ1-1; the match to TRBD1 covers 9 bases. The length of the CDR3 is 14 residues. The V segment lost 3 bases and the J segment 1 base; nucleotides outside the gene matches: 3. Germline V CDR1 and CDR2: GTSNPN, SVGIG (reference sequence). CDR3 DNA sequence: TGTGCCTGGAGGGGGACAGGGACGAACACTGAAGCTTTCTTT. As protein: CAWRGTGTNTEAFF.

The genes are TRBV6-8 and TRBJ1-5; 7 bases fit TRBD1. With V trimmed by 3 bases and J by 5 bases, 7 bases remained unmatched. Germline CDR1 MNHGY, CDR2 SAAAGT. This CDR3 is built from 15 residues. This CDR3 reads CASSYGTQGDQPQHF. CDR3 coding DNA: TGTGCCAGCAGTTATGGGACGCAGGGGGATCAGCCCCAGCATTTT.

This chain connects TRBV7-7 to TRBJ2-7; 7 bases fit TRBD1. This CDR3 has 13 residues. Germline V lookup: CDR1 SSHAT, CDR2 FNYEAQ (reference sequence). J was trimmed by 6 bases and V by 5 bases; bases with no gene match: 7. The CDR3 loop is CASSLKQGVEQYF. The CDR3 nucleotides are TGTGCCAGCAGCCTCAAGCAGGGGGTCGAGCAGTACTTC.

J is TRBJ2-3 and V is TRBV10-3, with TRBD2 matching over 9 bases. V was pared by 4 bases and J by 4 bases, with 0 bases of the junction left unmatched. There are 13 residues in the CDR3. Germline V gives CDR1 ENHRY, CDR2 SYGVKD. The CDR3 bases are TGTGCCATCAGTGGACTAGCGGCAGATACGCAGTATTTT. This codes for CAISGLAADTQYF.

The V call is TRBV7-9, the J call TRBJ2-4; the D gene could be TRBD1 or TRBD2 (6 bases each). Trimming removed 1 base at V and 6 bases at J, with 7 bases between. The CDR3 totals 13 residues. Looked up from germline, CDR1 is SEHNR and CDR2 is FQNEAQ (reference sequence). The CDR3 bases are TGTGCCAGCAGCTTAGAGGGGGGAAACATTCAGTACTTC. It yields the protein CASSLEGGNIQYF. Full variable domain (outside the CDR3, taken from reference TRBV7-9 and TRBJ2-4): DTGVSQNPRHKITKRGQNVTFRCDPISEHNRLYWYRQTLGQGPEFLTYFQNEAQLEKSRLLSDRFSAERPKGSFSTLEIQRTEQGDSAMYLCASSLEGGNIQYFGAGTRLSVL.

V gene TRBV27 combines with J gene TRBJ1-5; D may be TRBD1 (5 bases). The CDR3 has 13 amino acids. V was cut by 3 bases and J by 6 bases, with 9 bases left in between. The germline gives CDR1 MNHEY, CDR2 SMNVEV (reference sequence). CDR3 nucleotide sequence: TGTGCCAGCAGTTTCTATGGGGGTCAGCCCCAGCATTTT. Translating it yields CASSFYGGQPQHF.

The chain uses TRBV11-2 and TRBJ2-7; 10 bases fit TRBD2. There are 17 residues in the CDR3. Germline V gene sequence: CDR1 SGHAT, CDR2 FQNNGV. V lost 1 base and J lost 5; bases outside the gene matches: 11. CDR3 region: CASSLGAELAGLNEQYF. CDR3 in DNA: TGTGCCAGCAGCTTAGGGGCCGAACTAGCGGGACTCAACGAGCAGTACTTC.

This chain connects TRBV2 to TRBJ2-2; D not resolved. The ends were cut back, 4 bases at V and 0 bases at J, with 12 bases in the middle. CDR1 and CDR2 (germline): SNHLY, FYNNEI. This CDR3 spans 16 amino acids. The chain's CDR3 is CASSVRVQTNTGELFF. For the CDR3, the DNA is TGTGCCAGCAGTGTCCGTGTACAGACGAACACCGGGGAGCTGTTTTTT.

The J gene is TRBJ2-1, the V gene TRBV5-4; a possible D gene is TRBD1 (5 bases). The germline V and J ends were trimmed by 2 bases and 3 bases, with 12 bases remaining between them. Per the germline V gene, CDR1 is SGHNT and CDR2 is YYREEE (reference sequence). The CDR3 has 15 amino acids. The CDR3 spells CASSFKRQSYNEQFF. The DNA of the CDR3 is TGTGCCAGCAGCTTCAAAAGACAGAGCTACAATGAGCAGTTCTTC.

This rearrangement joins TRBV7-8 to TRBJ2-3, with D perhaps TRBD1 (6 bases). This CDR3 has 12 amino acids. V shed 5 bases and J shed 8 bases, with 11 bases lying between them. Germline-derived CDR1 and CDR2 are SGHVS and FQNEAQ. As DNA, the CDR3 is TGTGCCAGCAGCCAAGGGGGTTTTACGCAGTATTTT. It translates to CASSQGGFTQYF.

CDR3 region: CASSVLQGDTGELFF. DNA for the CDR3: TGTGCCAGCAGTGTACTACAGGGAGACACCGGGGAGCTGTTTTTT. This chain uses TRBV6-5 with TRBJ2-2, with D possibly TRBD1 on 6 matching bases. The germline CDR1 and CDR2 sequences are MNHEY and SVGAGI. The germline V and J ends were trimmed by 5 bases and 3 bases, with 13 bases remaining between them. CDR3 length equals 15 residues.

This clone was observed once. Here the CDR3 reads CASSPRGKTSTDTQYF. CDR3 coding DNA: TGTGCCAGCAGCCCCCGCGGCAAGACTAGCACAGATACGCAGTATTTT. V gene TRBV14 combines with J gene TRBJ2-3, with D uncertain. V lost 4 bases to trimming and J lost 0 bases, with 14 bases between them. This CDR3 spans 16 amino acids. Germline V gene sequence: CDR1 SGHDN, CDR2 FVKESK.

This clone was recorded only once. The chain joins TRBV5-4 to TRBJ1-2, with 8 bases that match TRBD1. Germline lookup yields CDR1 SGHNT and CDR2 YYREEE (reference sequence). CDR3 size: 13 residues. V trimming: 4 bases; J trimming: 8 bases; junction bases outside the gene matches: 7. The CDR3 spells CASSSAGGQGYTF. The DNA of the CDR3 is TGTGCCAGCAGCAGTGCAGGGGGCCAAGGCTACACCTTC.

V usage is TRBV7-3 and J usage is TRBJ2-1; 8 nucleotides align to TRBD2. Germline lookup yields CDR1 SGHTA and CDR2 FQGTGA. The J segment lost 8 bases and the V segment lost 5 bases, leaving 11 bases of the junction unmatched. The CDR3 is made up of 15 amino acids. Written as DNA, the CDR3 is TGTGCCAGCAGCCTTTCTTCGGGAGGGCCCCATGAGCAGTTCTTC. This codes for CASSLSSGGPHEQFF.

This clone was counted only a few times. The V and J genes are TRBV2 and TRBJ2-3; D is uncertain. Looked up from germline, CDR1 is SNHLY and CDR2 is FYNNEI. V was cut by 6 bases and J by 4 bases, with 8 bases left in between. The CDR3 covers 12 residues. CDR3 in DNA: TGTGCCAGCAGCAGCGACGCAGATACGCAGTATTTT. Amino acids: CASSSDADTQYF. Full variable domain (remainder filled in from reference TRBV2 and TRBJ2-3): EPEVTQTPSHQVTQMGQEVILRCVPISNHLYFYWYRQILGQKVEFLVSFYNNEISEKSEIFDDQFSVERPDGSNFTLKIRSTKLEDSAMYFCASSSDADTQYFGPGTRLTVL.

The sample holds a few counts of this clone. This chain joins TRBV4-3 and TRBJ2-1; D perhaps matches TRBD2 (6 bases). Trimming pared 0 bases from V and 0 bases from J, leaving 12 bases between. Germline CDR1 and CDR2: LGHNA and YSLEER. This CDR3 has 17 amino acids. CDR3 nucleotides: TGCGCCAGCAGCCAAGATGTACGGGAGACCTCCTACAATGAGCAGTTCTTC. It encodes CASSQDVRETSYNEQFF.

CDR3 DNA: TGCGCCAGCAGCCAAGGTCCCCTTGGGGGTTCGAACACTGAAGCTTTCTTT. This gives the protein CASSQGPLGGSNTEAFF. The chain employs TRBV4-1 and TRBJ1-1; D possibly corresponds to TRBD1 (5 bases). The length of the CDR3 is 17 residues. Germline V gene data show CDR1 as MGHRA and CDR2 as YSYEKL. V dropped 1 base and J dropped 1 base, with 16 bases sitting between them.

The CDR3 is CASSLAQGNYGYTF. The CDR3 DNA sequence: TGTGCCAGCAGCTTAGCACAGGGTAACTATGGCTACACCTTC. This chain joins TRBV7-9 and TRBJ1-2, with D possibly TRBD1 on 6 matching bases. The CDR3 covers 14 residues. The germline V gene has CDR1 SEHNR and CDR2 FQNEAQ (reference sequence). V shed 0 bases and J shed 1 base, with 6 bases lying between them.

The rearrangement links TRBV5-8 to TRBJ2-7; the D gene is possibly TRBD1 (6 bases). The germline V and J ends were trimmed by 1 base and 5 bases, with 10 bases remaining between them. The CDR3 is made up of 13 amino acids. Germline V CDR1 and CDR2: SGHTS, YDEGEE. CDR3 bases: TGTGCCAGCAGCTTGAGGGGGATTGACGAGCAGTACTTC. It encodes CASSLRGIDEQYF.

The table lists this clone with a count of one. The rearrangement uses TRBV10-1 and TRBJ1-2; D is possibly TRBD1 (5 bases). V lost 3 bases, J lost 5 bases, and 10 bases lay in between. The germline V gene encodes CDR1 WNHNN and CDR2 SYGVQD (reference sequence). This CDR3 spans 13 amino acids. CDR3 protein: CASSDRGGYGYTF. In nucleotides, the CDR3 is TGCGCCAGCAGTGACCGGGGGGGTTATGGCTACACCTTC.

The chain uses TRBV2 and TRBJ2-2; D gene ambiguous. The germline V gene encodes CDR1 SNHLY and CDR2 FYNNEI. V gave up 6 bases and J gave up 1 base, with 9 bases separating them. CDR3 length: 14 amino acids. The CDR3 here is CASRGWGNTGELFF. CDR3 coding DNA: TGTGCCAGCAGGGGATGGGGGAACACCGGGGAGCTGTTTTTT.

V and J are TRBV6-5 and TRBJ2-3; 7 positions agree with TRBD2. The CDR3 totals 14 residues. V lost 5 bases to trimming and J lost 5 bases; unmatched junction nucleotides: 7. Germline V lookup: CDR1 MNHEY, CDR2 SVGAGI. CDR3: CASSEGGAVDTQYF. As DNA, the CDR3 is TGTGCCAGCAGTGAGGGAGGGGCCGTAGATACGCAGTATTTT.

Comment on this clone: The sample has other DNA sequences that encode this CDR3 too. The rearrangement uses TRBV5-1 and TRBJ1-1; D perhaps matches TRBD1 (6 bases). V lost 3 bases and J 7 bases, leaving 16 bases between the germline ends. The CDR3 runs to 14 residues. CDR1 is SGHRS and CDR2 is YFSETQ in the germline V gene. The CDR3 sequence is CASSSGYRDIEAFF. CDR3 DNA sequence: TGCGCCAGCAGCTCCGGGTACCGGGACATTGAAGCTTTCTTT.

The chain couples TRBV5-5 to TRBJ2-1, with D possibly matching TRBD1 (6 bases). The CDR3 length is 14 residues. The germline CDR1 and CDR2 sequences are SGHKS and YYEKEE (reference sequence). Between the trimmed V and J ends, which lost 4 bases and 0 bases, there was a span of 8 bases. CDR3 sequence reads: CASSLDSSYNEQFF. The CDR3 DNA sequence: TGTGCCAGCAGCCTGGACAGCTCCTACAATGAGCAGTTCTTC.

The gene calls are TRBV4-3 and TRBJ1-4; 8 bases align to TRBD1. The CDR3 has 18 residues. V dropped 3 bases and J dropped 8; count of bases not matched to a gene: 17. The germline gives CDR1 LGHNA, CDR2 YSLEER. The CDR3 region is CASSQDPLSGGLGEKLFF. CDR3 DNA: TGCGCCAGCAGCCAGGACCCCCTTTCAGGGGGCTTAGGGGAAAAACTGTTTTTT.

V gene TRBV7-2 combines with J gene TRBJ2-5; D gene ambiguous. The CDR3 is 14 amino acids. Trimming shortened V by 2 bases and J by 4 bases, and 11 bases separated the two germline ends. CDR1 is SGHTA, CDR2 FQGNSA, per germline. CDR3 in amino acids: CASSLRRSGETQYF. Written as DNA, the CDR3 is TGTGCCAGCAGCTTACGACGTTCGGGAGAGACCCAGTACTTC.